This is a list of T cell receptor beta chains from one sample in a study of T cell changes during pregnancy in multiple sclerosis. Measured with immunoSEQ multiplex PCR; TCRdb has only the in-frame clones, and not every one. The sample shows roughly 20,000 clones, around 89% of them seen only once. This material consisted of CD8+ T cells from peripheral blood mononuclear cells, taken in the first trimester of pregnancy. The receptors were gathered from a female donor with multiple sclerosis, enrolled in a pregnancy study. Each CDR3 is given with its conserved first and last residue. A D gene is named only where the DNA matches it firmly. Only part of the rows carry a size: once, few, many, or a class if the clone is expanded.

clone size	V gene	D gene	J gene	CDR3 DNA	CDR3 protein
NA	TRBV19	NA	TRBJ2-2	TGTGCCAGTAGCCCCTTACTAGCGAACACCGGGGAGCTGTTTTTT	CASSPLLANTGELFF
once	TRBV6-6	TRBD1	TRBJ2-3	TGTGCCAGCAGTAACACGGACAGGGGGCAAACAGATACGCAGTATTTT	CASSNTDRGQTDTQYF
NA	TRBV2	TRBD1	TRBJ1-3	TGTGCCAACCGGGACAGCGGAAACACCATATATTTT	CANRDSGNTIYF
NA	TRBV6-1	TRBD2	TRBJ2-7	TGTGCCAGCAGTACCGGGACTAGCGGGAATGACGAGCAGTACTTC	CASSTGTSGNDEQYF
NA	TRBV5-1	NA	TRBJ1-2	TGCGCCAGCAGCTTGGTCAGGGGAGAGGTCTATGGCTACACCTTC	CASSLVRGEVYGYTF
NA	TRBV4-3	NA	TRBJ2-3	TGCGCCAGCAGCTTAAGTACGGGAGATACGCAGTATTTT	CASSLSTGDTQYF
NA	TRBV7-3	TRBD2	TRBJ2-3	TGTGCCAGCAGCTTACTAGCGGGGGCCCCCACAGATACGCAGTATTTT	CASSLLAGAPTDTQYF
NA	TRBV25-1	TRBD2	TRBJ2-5	TGTGCCAGCAGTGAATGGTGGGAGGGCCAGGAGACCCAGTACTTC	CASSEWWEGQETQYF
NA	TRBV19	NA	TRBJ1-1	TGTGCCAGTAGGACAGGGAACACTGAAGCTTTCTTT	CASRTGNTEAFF
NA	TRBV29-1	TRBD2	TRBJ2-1	TGCAGCGTTGAAGGTTCTAGCGGGAGGCTGTACAATGAGCAGTTCTTC	CSVEGSSGRLYNEQFF
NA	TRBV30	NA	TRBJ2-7	TGTGCCTGGGGTAAGACGGGAAACTCCTACGAGCAGTACTTC	CAWGKTGNSYEQYF
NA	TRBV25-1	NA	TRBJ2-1	TGTGCCAGCAGTGAATACATTGAGCAGTTCTTC	CASSEYIEQFF
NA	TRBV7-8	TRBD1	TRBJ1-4	TGTGCCAGCAGCCCGCGGGACAGGGGGACTAATGAAAAACTGTTTTTT	CASSPRDRGTNEKLFF
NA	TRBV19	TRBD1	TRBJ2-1	TGTGCCAGTAGTCGGGACAGGGTAAATGAGCAGTTCTTC	CASSRDRVNEQFF
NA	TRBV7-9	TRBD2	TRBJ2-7	TGTGCCAGCAGCTCCAGCGGGAGGGGATACGAGCAGTACTTC	CASSSSGRGYEQYF
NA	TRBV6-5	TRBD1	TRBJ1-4	TGTGCCAGCAGTTACGGCAGGGGGGAAAAACTGTTTTTT	CASSYGRGEKLFF
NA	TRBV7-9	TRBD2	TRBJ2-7	TGTGCCAGCAGCTCCCCCCTAGCGGGAGACCCTTGGTGCTTC	CASSSPLAGDPWCF